A selection of T cell receptor beta chains follows, all from one sample in a study of blood T cell repertoires in COVID-19. Using immunoSEQ multiplex PCR, the repertoire was profiled, and TCRdb retains in-frame clones only, with some absent. The sample has about 470,000 clones; roughly 87% are singletons. What was sequenced was PBMCs or T cells enriched from blood (not recorded which). All receptors derive from a woman between 18 and 29 years old who had recovered from COVID-19. CDR3s include the opening cysteine and the closing phenylalanine or tryptophan. The D gene is left open where the match is weak. Expanded clones are given a class, and other clones once, few, many or no size at all.

j_call d_call v_call clone_size cdr3_nt cdr3_aa
TRBJ2-7 TRBD1 TRBV5-1 - TGCGCCAGCAGCTTGGCCGGGACAGGGGCTGGCGAGCAGTACTTC CASSLAGTGAGEQYF
TRBJ1-4 - TRBV5-1 - TGCGCCAGCAGCTTGGGCGGGGTGACTAATGAAAAACTGTTTTTT CASSLGGVTNEKLFF
TRBJ2-5 - TRBV18 - TGTGCCAGCTCACGCGAAACCCGGGAGACCCAGTACTTC CASSRETRETQYF
TRBJ1-2 TRBD1 TRBV27 - TGTGCCAGCAGTTTGGACAGGTTGCGCTATGGCTACACCTTC CASSLDRLRYGYTF
TRBJ1-1 - TRBV28 - TGTGCCAGCTCTTTCGAGAGGGATTTAAAGGAGGCTGAAGCTTTCTTT CASSFERDLKEAEAFF
TRBJ1-1 - TRBV11-2 - TGTGCCAGCAGTTATCAGGGTTTGGACACTGAAGCTTTCTTT CASSYQGLDTEAFF
TRBJ1-6 - TRBV3-1/TRBV3-2 - TGTGCCAGCAGCCGGATAAGCAGGGGTAGGGTCTTATTGGATTCACCCCTCCACTTT CASSRISRGRVLLDSPLHF
TRBJ2-1 TRBD1 TRBV5-4 - TGTGCCAGCAGCTTCGGGACAGCGTACAATGAGCAGTTCTTC CASSFGTAYNEQFF
TRBJ2-7 - TRBV4-1 - TGCGCCAGCAGCTCACGACAACGGGGTGTCCACGAGCAGTACTTC CASSSRQRGVHEQYF
TRBJ1-3 TRBD1 TRBV7-9 - TGTGCCAGCAGCGTGGACAGGGTACGGAACACCATATATTTT CASSVDRVRNTIYF
TRBJ1-5 - TRBV2 - TGTGCCAGCAGTGAACAGGGGAAGGGTCAGCCCCAGCATTTT CASSEQGKGQPQHF
TRBJ2-5 TRBD2 TRBV15 few TGTGCCACCAGCAGAGGAGAAGCGGGGGTTGGGGAGACCCAGTACTTC CATSRGEAGVGETQYF
TRBJ1-5 - TRBV2 - TGTGCCAGCAGTGAAGGTTTGGGGGACAAAAATCAGCCCCAGCATTTT CASSEGLGDKNQPQHF
TRBJ1-5 - TRBV5-8 - TGTGCCAGCAGCTTGTTGGTCCCGAGTCAGCCCCAGCATTTT CASSLLVPSQPQHF
TRBJ1-2 - TRBV4-1 - TGCGCCAGCAGCCAAGCCCCTAAAAAGTATGGCTACACCTTC CASSQAPKKYGYTF
TRBJ1-5 - TRBV19 - TGTGCCAGTAGTACCCTGGGGGACATCCTTTATAGCAATCAGCCCCAGCATTTT CASSTLGDILYSNQPQHF
TRBJ2-3 - TRBV15 - TGTGCCACCAGCAGTACGGAGGAGACCCCGCAGTATTTT CATSSTEETPQYF
TRBJ1-1 - TRBV5-4 - TGTGCCAGCAGCTTGGGGACCGCAGGGAGGACCGTCAGCACTGAAGCTTTCTTT CASSLGTAGRTVSTEAFF
TRBJ2-1 TRBD2 TRBV2 - TGTGCCAGCAGGGGACTAGCGGATGTATACAATGAGCAGTTCTTC CASRGLADVYNEQFF
TRBJ2-5 TRBD2 TRBV7-8 - TGTGCCAGCAGCCCCGGGGCGGGGGGGGCCCAAGAGACCCAGTACTTC CASSPGAGGAQETQYF
TRBJ1-1 - TRBV5-6 - TGTGCCAGCAGCACCGGACAAGCGGAAGCTTTCTTT CASSTGQAEAFF
TRBJ1-4 TRBD1 TRBV5-1 - TGCGCCAGCAGCCGGGACAGGGATGAAAAACTGTTTTTT CASSRDRDEKLFF
TRBJ2-1 TRBD2 TRBV28 - TGTGCCAGCAGTTTAGGGGGGGGGACTAGGATAGTTGAGCAGTTCTTC CASSLGGGTRIVEQFF
TRBJ1-2 TRBD1 TRBV2 - TGTGCCAGCAGTGAAGGAGGGACAGGGCGAGGCTACACCTTC CASSEGGTGRGYTF
TRBJ1-1 - TRBV7-2 - TGTGCCAGCAAACAGGGATGGGGCACTGAAGCTTTCTTT CASKQGWGTEAFF
TRBJ2-7 TRBD2 TRBV5-1 - TGCGCCAGCAGCTTGTCTAGCGGTGGGTGGTACGAGCAGTACTTC CASSLSSGGWYEQYF
TRBJ2-7 TRBD2 TRBV18 - TGTGCCAGCTCACCAGGCGGCGGGGGGGCTTACGAGCAGTACTTC CASSPGGGGAYEQYF
TRBJ2-5 TRBD1 TRBV4-2 - TGTGCCAGCAGCCAAGATTTGGGGACAGGGGAGACCCAGTACTTC CASSQDLGTGETQYF
TRBJ1-2 TRBD1 TRBV19 - TGTGCCAGTAGGTCCCAGGGGGATAAGGGCTACACCTTC CASRSQGDKGYTF
TRBJ2-5 - TRBV7-8 - TGTGCCAGCAGCTTAACGCGCCTTCAAGAGACCCAGTACTTC CASSLTRLQETQYF
TRBJ2-5 TRBD1 TRBV11-3 - TGTGCCAGCAGCCGGGGACAGGGGGAGACCCAGTACTTC CASSRGQGETQYF
TRBJ2-7 - TRBV21-1 - TGTGCCAGCGGCCAGGGGGGATTCTCCTACGAGCAGTACTTC CASGQGGFSYEQYF
TRBJ1-2 TRBD1 TRBV5-6 - TGTGCCAGCAGCTTAGGACAGGGCGCCTATGGCTACACCTTC CASSLGQGAYGYTF
TRBJ1-5 TRBD1 TRBV27 - TGTGCCAGCAGTTTGTCACAGGGGAGTCAGCCCCAGCATTTT CASSLSQGSQPQHF
TRBJ1-1 - TRBV20-1 - TGCAGTGCTAGTCCTAAACGGAACACTGAAGCTTTCTTT CSASPKRNTEAFF
TRBJ2-5 TRBD1 TRBV7-2 few TGTGCCAGCAGTCCCGACAGGGGGCGAGAGACCCAGTACTTC CASSPDRGRETQYF
TRBJ1-5 - TRBV12-3/TRBV12-4 - TGTGCCAGCAGTTTATATAGCAATCAGCCCCAGCATTTT CASSLYSNQPQHF
TRBJ2-7 - TRBV15 - TGTGCCACCAGCAGAGATCGGGGGTTAGGATACGAGCAGTACTTC CATSRDRGLGYEQYF
TRBJ2-3 TRBD2 TRBV5-4 - TGTGCCAGCAGCTCTGGACTAGCGGGCTTCACAGATACGCAGTATTTT CASSSGLAGFTDTQYF
TRBJ1-2 TRBD1 TRBV6-6 - TGTGCCAGCAGTTCCCGCGCCTCGACAGGGCCTGGCTACACCTTC CASSSRASTGPGYTF